The following is a T cell receptor beta chain sequence with its context. Antigen specificity is unknown. A much larger clone differs from this one at a single base, so this may be a read error. The use of a sample-barcoded 5' primer and a J-beta primer mix characterized a second PCR of about 7 to 12 cycles. The template-switch adaptor was a 5' adaptor with 12 random nucleotides. It tagged each cDNA molecule. Via MiXCR, TCRdb re-called the 5' RACE reads, giving one row per CDR3 protein. The sample consists of roughly 1.9 million distinct CDR3 sequences, around 42% of them appearing once. The CDR3 has 14 residues. Unmatched junction bases numbered 14, after V lost 5 bases and J lost 10 bases. Germline V lookup: CDR1 DFQATT, CDR2 SNEGSKA (reference sequence). The data belong to a study of blood T cells in healthy people across ages. Study findings and constraints: Researchers deemed the diversity estimates from one million T cells underestimates.

Per-sample yields of isolated PBMCs were at least 7 million. The origin of this receptor is a human donor in good health. This chain links TRBV20-1 with TRBJ2-1; TRBD2 matches at 7 bases. Material for sequencing was blood. The CDR3 loop reads CSAWGGGPAREQFF. The CDR3 bases are TGCAGTGCTTGGGGCGGGGGACCCGCCAGGGAGCAGTTCTTC.